Given below is one T cell receptor beta chain in context. The data are from a study of blood T cell repertoires in COVID-19. Study overall: Samples came from the United States, Italy and Spain, spanning acute and convalescent COVID-19.

Clones were read by immunoSEQ multiplex PCR, and TCRdb kept only the in-frame ones, dropping some. The sample holds approximately 150,000 clones, over 75% seen once. The TCR was taken from a man in his fifties or sixties with active or convalescent COVID-19. The sequenced sample consisted of peripheral blood.

The CDR3: CASSSSGSNQETQYF. The DNA of the CDR3 is TGTGCCAGCAGTTCAAGCGGGAGTAACCAAGAGACCCAGTACTTC. The chain has TRBV9 and TRBJ2-5; 8 bases match TRBD2. There are 15 residues in the CDR3. V lost 5 bases to trimming and J lost 0 bases; unmatched junction nucleotides: 6. Germline values: CDR1 SGDLS, CDR2 YYNGEE.